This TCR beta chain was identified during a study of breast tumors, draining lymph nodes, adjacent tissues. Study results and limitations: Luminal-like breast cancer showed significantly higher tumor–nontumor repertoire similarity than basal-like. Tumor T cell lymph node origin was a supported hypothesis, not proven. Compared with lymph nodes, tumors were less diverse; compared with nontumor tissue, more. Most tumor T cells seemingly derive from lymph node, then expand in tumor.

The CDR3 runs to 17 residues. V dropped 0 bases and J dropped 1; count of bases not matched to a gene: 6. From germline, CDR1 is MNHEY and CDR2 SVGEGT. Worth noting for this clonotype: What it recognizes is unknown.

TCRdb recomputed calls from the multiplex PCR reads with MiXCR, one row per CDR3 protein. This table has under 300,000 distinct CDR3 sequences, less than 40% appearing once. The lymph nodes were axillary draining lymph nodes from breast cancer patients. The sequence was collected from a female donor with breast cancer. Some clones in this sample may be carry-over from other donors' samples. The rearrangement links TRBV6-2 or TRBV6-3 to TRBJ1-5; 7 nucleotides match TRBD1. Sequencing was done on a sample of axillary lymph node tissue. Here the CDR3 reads CASSYSRKGASNQPQHF. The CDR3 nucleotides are TGTGCCAGCAGTTACTCGAGGAAGGGGGCGAGCAATCAGCCCCAGCATTTT.